The 9 T cell receptor beta chains below all came from one sample that was sequenced in a study of blood T cell repertoires in COVID-19. Method: immunoSEQ multiplex PCR; TCRdb's copy keeps in-frame clones and lacks some. Altogether roughly 330,000 clones are present, around 90% being singletons, with the ten largest covering about 5%. The specimen sequenced was PBMCs or T cells enriched from blood (not recorded which). The source is a man aged 25-45 years who had recovered from COVID-19.

The genes are TRBV5-5 and TRBJ2-5; a weak D match, TRBD2 (7 bases). Trimming left V 4 bases short and J 5 bases short, with 18 bases between. CDR3 length equals 15 residues. Germline V gene lookup returns CDR1 SGHKS and CDR2 YYEKEE (reference sequence). CDR3 DNA: TGTGCCAGCAGCCCCCTCGGGGAGGGGGGTGAGACCCAGTACTTC. Its translation is CASSPLGEGGETQYF.

The table lists this clone with a few counts. The gene calls are TRBV5-1 and TRBJ2-7, with 11 bases aligning to TRBD2. V shed 0 bases and J 4 bases; nucleotides not matched to a gene: 0. The germline gives CDR1 SGHRS, CDR2 YFSETQ. This CDR3 has 14 amino acids. CDR3 bases: TGCGCCAGCAGCTTGGGGACTAGCGGGTACGAGCAGTACTTC. Its translation: CASSLGTSGYEQYF.

This clone was recorded many times. The V and J genes are TRBV23-1 and TRBJ1-2, with D maybe TRBD1 (5 bases). TRBV23-1 is treated as an ORF (open reading frame) with a function not yet certain. CDR3 length: 13 residues. Trimming removed 7 bases from V and 4 bases from J, with 13 bases in between. The CDR3 DNA reads TGCGCCAGCATCCAGGGAGGGTTCTATGGCTACACCTTC. This gives the protein CASIQGGFYGYTF.

V is TRBV5-6 and J is TRBJ2-1; 12 nucleotides align to TRBD2. The CDR3 runs 15 residues. After removal of 5 bases from V and 9 bases from J, the junction contained 9 bases not matched to a gene. Looked up from germline, CDR1 is SGHDT and CDR2 is YYEEEE. CDR3 bases: TGTGCCAGCAGTACCCCTAGCGGGGGGGCCCTTGAGCAGTTCTTC. It yields the protein CASSTPSGGALEQFF.

The chain is built from TRBV2 and TRBJ1-3; 8 nucleotides agree with TRBD1. This CDR3 spans 18 amino acids. The germline V gene has CDR1 SNHLY and CDR2 FYNNEI. V dropped 3 bases and J dropped 7; count of bases not matched to a gene: 17. The CDR3 spells CASSEWGIGTGWRNTIYF. Here the CDR3 DNA reads TGTGCCAGCAGTGAGTGGGGGATTGGGACAGGCTGGAGGAACACCATATATTTT.

This clone was picked up one time. This chain joins TRBV2 and TRBJ2-1; 7 bases are a match to TRBD1. V was pared by 7 bases and J by 4 bases, with 7 bases of the junction left unmatched. CDR3 length: 14 amino acids. Looked up from germline, CDR1 is SNHLY and CDR2 is FYNNEI. The CDR3 loop reads CASTDRARYNEQFF. In DNA, the CDR3 is TGTGCCAGCACTGACAGGGCTCGGTACAATGAGCAGTTCTTC.

The chain employs TRBV7-8 and TRBJ2-5; TRBD2 matches at 9 bases. Germline V gene data show CDR1 as SGHVS and CDR2 as FQNEAQ. The CDR3 is made up of 17 amino acids. After removal of 5 bases from V and 5 bases from J, the junction contained 15 bases not matched to a gene. CDR3 bases: TGTGCCAGCAGCGGGTCTCTAGCGGGGTCTGTTGGGGAGACCCAGTACTTC. Residues: CASSGSLAGSVGETQYF.

The rearrangement joins TRBV6-4 to TRBJ1-2, with unresolved D. The CDR3 contains 13 residues. Germline CDR1 and CDR2: MRHNA and SNTAGT. With 0 bases removed from V and 3 bases from J, the gap between germline ends came to 5 bases. The CDR3 bases are TGTGCCAGCAGTGACTCGGCTCACTATGGCTACACCTTC. Protein: CASSDSAHYGYTF.

This clone has only one observation. The chain uses TRBV6-5 and TRBJ2-1; D not certain. V was clipped by 2 bases and J by 10 bases, with 9 bases between them. The germline V gene encodes CDR1 MNHEY and CDR2 SVGAGI. CDR3 size: 12 residues. The CDR3 loop reads CASSYTSREQFF. The CDR3 DNA reads as TGTGCCAGCAGTTACACTTCGAGGGAGCAGTTCTTC.